One TCR beta chain is described in this entry. Its antigen is undetermined. One end of the junction is discordant with germline, which a read error may explain. TCRdb fed the 5' RACE reads into MiXCR, producing one record per CDR3 protein. The sample records 43,000 or so distinct CDR3 sequences, approximately 10% being singletons. This sample stems from a study of spatial heterogeneity in lung cancer. Study context: Any follow-up PBMC samples that were available went on to be sequenced, and the median time to follow-up was roughly 2 years after resection. The library had UMIs, and each TCR and UMI pair averaged more than ten raw reads. Study results and caveats: Blood contained ubiquitous expanded tumor TCRs more at resection than at follow-up.

The CDR3 is made up of 15 amino acids. Per the germline V gene, CDR1 is SGHTA and CDR2 is FQGNSA. Time point here: blood at routine non-recurrence follow-up after resection. Tumor, nontumor lung or frozen PBMC supplied whole RNA that was sequenced unsorted. The sequence derives from a male donor with early-stage non-small cell lung cancer. The input for sequencing was PBMCs, taken at follow-up. The chain joins TRBV7-2 to TRBJ2-1; 8 nucleotides line up with TRBD2. Here the CDR3 DNA reads TGTGCCAGCAGCTTAGTGACTAGCGAGTCCTACATCATGCTCTTC. Encoded protein: CASSLVTSESYIMLF.